This TCR beta chain was retrieved from a study of T cell changes during pregnancy in multiple sclerosis. TCRdb's copy holds only in-frame clones and misses some; the assay was immunoSEQ multiplex PCR. The data show some 67,000 clones, with more than 85% seen just once and 2% to 2.5% held by the top ten. CDR3 length: 13 amino acids. Trimming left V 4 bases short and J 0 bases short, with 6 bases between. Germline V gives CDR1 MNHEY, CDR2 SMNVEV (reference sequence). The material was peripheral blood, obtained in the first trimester of pregnancy. V gene TRBV27 combines with J gene TRBJ1-1; D ambiguous. The receptor comes from a female donor with multiple sclerosis, enrolled in a pregnancy study. The CDR3, as DNA: TGTGCCAGCAGTTCCCAGATGAACACTGAAGCTTTCTTT. This gives the protein CASSSQMNTEAFF.